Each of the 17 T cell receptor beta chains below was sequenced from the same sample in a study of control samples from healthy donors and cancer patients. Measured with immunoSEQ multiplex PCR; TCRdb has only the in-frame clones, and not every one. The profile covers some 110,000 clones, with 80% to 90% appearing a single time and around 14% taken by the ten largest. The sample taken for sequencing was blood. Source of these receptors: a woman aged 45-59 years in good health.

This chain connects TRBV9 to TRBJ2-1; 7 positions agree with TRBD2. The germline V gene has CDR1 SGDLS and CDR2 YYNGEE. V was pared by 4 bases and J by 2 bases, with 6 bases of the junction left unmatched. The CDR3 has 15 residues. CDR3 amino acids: CASSSRLAAYNEQFF. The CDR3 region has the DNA TGTGCCAGCAGCTCCAGACTAGCAGCCTACAATGAGCAGTTCTTC.

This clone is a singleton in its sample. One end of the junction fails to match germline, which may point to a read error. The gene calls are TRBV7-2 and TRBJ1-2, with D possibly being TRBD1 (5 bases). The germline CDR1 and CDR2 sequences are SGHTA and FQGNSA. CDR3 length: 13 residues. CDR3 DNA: TGTGCCAGCAGATTAGCAGGGAGCTATGGCTACACCTTC. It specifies CASRLAGSYGYTF.

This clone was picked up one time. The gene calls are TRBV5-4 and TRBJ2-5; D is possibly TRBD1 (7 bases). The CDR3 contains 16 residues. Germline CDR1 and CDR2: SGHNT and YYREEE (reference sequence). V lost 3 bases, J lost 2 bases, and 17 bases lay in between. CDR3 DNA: TGTGCCAGCAGCTCAGGGGGGCGAACTACTCAAGAGACCCAGTACTTC. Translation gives CASSSGGRTTQETQYF. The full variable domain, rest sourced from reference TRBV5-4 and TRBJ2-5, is ETGVTQSPTHLIKTRGQQVTLRCSSQSGHNTVSWYQQALGQGPQFIFQYYREEENGRGNFPPRFSGLQFPNYSSELNVNALELDDSALYLCASSSGGRTTQETQYFGPGTRLLVL.

This chain's CDR3 is CASSRSPGQGPLAQHF. The CDR3 nucleotides read TGTGCCAGCAGCCGGTCCCCGGGACAGGGGCCATTGGCCCAGCATTTT. V and J are TRBV7-2 and TRBJ1-5; 10 bases fit TRBD1. Germline CDR1 and CDR2: SGHTA and FQGNSA. CDR3 length equals 16 residues. J was trimmed by 11 bases and V by 5 bases; bases with no gene match: 15.

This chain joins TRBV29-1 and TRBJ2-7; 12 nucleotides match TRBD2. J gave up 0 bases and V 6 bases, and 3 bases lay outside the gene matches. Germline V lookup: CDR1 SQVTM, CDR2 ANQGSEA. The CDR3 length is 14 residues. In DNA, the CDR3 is TGCAGCGTGAGACTAGCGGGGGACTCCTACGAGCAGTACTTC. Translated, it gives CSVRLAGDSYEQYF.

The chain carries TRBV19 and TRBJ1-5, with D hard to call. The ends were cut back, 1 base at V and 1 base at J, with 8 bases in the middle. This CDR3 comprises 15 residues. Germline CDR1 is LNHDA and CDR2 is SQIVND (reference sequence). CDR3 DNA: TGTGCCAGTAGTATAGCTCATCAGAGCAATCAGCCCCAGCATTTT. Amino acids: CASSIAHQSNQPQHF. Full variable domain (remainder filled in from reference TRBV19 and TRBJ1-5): DGGITQSPKYLFRKEGQNVTLSCEQNLNHDAMYWYRQDPGQGLRLIYYSQIVNDFQKGDIAEGYSVSREKKESFPLTVTSAQKNPTAFYLCASSIAHQSNQPQHFGDGTRLSIL.

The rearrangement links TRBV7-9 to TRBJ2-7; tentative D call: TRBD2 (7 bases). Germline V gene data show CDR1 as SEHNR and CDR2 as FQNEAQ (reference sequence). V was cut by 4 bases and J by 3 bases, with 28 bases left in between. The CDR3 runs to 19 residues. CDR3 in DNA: TGTGCCAGCAGCTCCGATGGGGGGGCAGGGTGGCGGAGGTTCTACGAGCAGTACTTC. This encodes CASSSDGGAGWRRFYEQYF.

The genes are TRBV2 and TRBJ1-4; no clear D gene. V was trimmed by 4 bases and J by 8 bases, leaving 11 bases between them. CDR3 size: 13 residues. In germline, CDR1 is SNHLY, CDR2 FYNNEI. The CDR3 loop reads CASSGGDGEKLFF. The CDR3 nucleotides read TGTGCCAGCAGTGGGGGAGATGGAGAAAAACTGTTTTTT.

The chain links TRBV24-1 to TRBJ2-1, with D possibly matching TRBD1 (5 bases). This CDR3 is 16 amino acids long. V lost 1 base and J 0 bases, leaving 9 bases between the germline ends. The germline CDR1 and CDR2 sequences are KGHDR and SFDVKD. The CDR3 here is CATSDLGQNSYNEQFF. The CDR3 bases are TGTGCCACCAGTGATTTAGGACAAAACTCCTACAATGAGCAGTTCTTC.

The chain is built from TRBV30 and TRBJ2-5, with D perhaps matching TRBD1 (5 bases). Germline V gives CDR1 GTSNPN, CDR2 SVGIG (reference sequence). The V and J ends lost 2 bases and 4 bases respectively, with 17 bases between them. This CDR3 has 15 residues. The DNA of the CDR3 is TGTGCCTGGAGTCCTCCTCGACAGCTACTAGAGACCCAGTACTTC. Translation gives CAWSPPRQLLETQYF.

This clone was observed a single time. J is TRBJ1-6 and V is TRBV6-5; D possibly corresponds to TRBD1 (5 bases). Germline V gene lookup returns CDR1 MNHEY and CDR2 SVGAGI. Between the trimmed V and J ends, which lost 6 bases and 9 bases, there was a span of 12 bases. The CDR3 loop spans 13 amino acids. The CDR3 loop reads CASRTVGVSPLHF. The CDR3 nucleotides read TGTGCCAGCAGGACAGTGGGTGTTTCACCCCTCCACTTT.

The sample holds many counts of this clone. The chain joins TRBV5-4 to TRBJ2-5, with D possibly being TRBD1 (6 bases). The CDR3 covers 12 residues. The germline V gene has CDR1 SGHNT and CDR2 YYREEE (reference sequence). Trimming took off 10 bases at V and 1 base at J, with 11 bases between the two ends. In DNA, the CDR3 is TGTGCCTGTGGACAGCCCCAAGAGACCCAGTACTTC. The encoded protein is CACGQPQETQYF.

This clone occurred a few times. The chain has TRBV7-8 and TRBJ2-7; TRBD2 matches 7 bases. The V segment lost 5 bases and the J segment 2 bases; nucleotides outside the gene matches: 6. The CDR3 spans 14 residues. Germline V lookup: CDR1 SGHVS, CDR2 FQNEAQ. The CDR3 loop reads CASSPRAGTYEQYF. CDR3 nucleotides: TGTGCCAGCAGCCCCCGAGCGGGGACCTACGAGCAGTACTTC.

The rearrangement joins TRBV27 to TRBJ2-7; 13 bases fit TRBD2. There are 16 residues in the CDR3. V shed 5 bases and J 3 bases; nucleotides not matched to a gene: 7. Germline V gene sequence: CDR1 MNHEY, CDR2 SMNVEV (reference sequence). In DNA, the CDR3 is TGTGCCAGCAGTCGAGGGACTAGCGGGAATTTCTACGAGCAGTACTTC. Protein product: CASSRGTSGNFYEQYF.

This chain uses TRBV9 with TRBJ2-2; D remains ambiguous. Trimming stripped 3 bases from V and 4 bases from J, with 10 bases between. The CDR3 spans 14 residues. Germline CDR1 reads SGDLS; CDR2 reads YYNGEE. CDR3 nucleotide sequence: TGTGCCAGCAGCGGGGTCGCCGGCACCGGGGAGCTGTTTTTT. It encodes CASSGVAGTGELFF.

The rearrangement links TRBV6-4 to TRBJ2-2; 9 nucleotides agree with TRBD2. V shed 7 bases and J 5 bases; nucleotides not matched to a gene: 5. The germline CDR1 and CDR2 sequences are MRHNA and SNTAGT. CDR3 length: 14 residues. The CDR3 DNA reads TGTGCCAGCAAAGCGGGAGGAGGTACCGGGGAGCTGTTTTTT. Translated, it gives CASKAGGGTGELFF.

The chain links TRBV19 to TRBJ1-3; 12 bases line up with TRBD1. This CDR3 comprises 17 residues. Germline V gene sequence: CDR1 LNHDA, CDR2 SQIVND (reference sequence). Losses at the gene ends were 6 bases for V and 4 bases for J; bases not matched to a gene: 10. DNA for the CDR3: TGTGCCAGTAGCACGATGGGACAGGGGGCGAGGGGAAACACCATATATTTT. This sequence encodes CASSTMGQGARGNTIYF.